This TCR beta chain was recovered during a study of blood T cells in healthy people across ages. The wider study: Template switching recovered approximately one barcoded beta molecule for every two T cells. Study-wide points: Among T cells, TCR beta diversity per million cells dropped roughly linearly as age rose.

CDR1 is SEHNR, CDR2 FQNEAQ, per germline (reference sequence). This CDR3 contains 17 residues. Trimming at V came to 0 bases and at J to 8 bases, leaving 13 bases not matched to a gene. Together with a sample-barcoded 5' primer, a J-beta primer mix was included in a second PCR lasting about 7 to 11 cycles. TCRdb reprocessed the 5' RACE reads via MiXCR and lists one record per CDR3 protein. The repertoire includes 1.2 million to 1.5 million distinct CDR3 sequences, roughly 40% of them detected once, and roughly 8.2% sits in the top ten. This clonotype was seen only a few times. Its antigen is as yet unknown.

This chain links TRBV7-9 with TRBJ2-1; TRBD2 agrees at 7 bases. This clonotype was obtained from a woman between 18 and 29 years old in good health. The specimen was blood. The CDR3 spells CASSLAGGGGGQDEQFF. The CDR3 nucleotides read TGTGCCAGCAGCTTAGCCGGCGGGGGTGGAGGGCAGGATGAGCAGTTCTTC.